A single sample is the source of the 21 T cell receptor beta chains below, sequenced in a study of cytomegalovirus exposure and HLA in healthy donors (dated by TCRdb to between 2016 and 2019). The library was made by the immunoSEQ multiplex PCR assay. A mixture of 60 forward primers for TCR Vbeta segments and 13 reverse primers for TCR Jbeta segments was used in the multiplex PCR. This is the immuneACCESS table as TCRdb keeps it, with only in-frame sequences that have V and J called. A part of the clones is gone; compared with another copy, unresolved V genes explain less than half, and the rest is unexplained. The sample data list roughly 250,000 clones, and approximately 85% of these were observed just once. The ten largest clones represent roughly 2% of the sample. Material: PBMCs. These receptors all stem from a middle-aged woman in good health and CMV-seropositive.

V and J are TRBV19 and TRBJ2-1; D gene unclear. The CDR3 has 15 amino acids. Trimming removed 4 bases at V and 5 bases at J, with 15 bases between. CDR1 is LNHDA, CDR2 SQIVND, per germline (reference sequence). The CDR3 DNA sequence: TGTGCCAGTAGTAACCGGCTAGTGAGAAACAATGAGCAGTTCTTC. Translating it yields CASSNRLVRNNEQFF.

CDR3 region: CASSVGGETYEQYF. CDR3 coding DNA: TGTGCCAGCAGCGTAGGGGGGGAAACCTACGAGCAGTACTTC. V gene TRBV9 combines with J gene TRBJ2-7, with a tentative D call TRBD2 (6 bases). Germline values: CDR1 SGDLS, CDR2 YYNGEE. The CDR3 extends over 14 amino acids. The V end was cut by 0 bases, the J end by 2 bases, with 9 bases between.

V is TRBV4-2 and J is TRBJ1-5, with 9 bases lining up with TRBD1. Germline V gene data show CDR1 as LGHNA and CDR2 as YNFKEQ. The trim removed 3 bases at V and 2 bases at J, leaving 17 bases unmatched. CDR3 length: 20 amino acids. The CDR3 is CASSQGFPGQGLLGNQPQHF. The CDR3 region has the DNA TGTGCCAGCAGCCAGGGCTTCCCGGGACAGGGACTTTTGGGCAATCAGCCCCAGCATTTT.

This chain joins TRBV28 and TRBJ2-7; 8 bases are shared with TRBD2. The CDR3 consists of 14 residues. The V segment lost 10 bases and the J segment 7 bases; nucleotides outside the gene matches: 15. CDR1 and CDR2 from the germline V gene are MDHEN and SYDVKM. CDR3 nucleotides: TGTGCCATCAAGGAGCGGGGGACTGGAGGGGAGCAGTACTTC. Translation: CAIKERGTGGEQYF.

The V call is TRBV28, the J call TRBJ1-1; a weak D match, TRBD1 (5 bases). Germline V gene sequence: CDR1 MDHEN, CDR2 SYDVKM. The CDR3 length is 18 residues. V was shortened by 2 bases and J by 1 base, with 20 bases between the two germline ends. This CDR3 is CASSLTDTGAGGNTEAFF. As DNA, the CDR3 is TGTGCCAGCAGTTTAACTGACACGGGAGCTGGGGGGAACACTGAAGCTTTCTTT. The whole variable domain, remainder taken from reference TRBV28 and TRBJ1-1, is DVKVTQSSRYLVKRTGEKVFLECVQDMDHENMFWYRQDPGLGLRLIYFSYDVKMKEKGDIPEGYSVSREKKERFSLILESASTNQTSMYLCASSLTDTGAGGNTEAFFGQGTRLTVV.

The chain combines TRBV7-6 with TRBJ2-1, with 7 bases identical to TRBD1. Losses at the gene ends were 5 bases for V and 4 bases for J; bases not matched to a gene: 11. CDR1 and CDR2 from the germline V gene are SGHVS and FNYEAQ. The CDR3 runs 16 residues. CDR3 DNA: TGTGCCAGCAGCCCATTCGGGACAGTTACTTACAATGAGCAGTTCTTC. Translation gives CASSPFGTVTYNEQFF.

The chain employs TRBV4-3 and TRBJ2-7, with TRBD2 matching 11 bases. In germline, CDR1 is LGHNA, CDR2 YSLEER. There are 16 residues in the CDR3. V was pared by 3 bases and J by 4 bases, with 8 bases of the junction left unmatched. CDR3 in DNA: TGCGCCAGCAGCCAGACCTTACTAGCGGGAGCTTACGAGCAGTACTTC. This sequence encodes CASSQTLLAGAYEQYF.

The V gene is TRBV19, the J gene TRBJ1-5; 11 nucleotides agree with TRBD1. The V segment lost 9 bases and the J segment 9 bases; nucleotides outside the gene matches: 25. The CDR3 runs to 19 residues. Germline V gives CDR1 LNHDA, CDR2 SQIVND (reference sequence). The CDR3 DNA follows: TGTGCCAGGGGGGTCCCGGGACAGGGGGGAATCAGCCTTACTCGGCCCCAGCATTTT. It specifies CARGVPGQGGISLTRPQHF.

To note about this clone: Other nucleotide sequences from this sample produce the same CDR3. V and J are TRBV28 and TRBJ2-7; D is uncertain. There are 11 residues in the CDR3. Trimming pared 2 bases from V and 6 bases from J, leaving 5 bases between. CDR1 and CDR2 from the germline V gene are MDHEN and SYDVKM. The CDR3 DNA is TGTGCCAGCAGTTTAAGAGGCGAGCAGTACTTC. The encoded protein is CASSLRGEQYF.

J is TRBJ2-1 and V is TRBV7-9, with 7 nucleotides matching TRBD1. V shed 4 bases and J 4 bases; nucleotides not matched to a gene: 7. CDR1 and CDR2 from the germline V gene are SEHNR and FQNEAQ (reference sequence). There are 15 residues in the CDR3. The CDR3 region is CASSSTGTDYNEQFF. The DNA for the CDR3 is TGTGCCAGCAGCTCCACCGGGACAGATTACAATGAGCAGTTCTTC.

The V gene is TRBV7-9, the J gene TRBJ2-6; D is perhaps TRBD2 (5 bases). The CDR3 contains 15 residues. CDR1 SEHNR and CDR2 FQNEAQ come from the germline V gene (reference sequence). V lost 6 bases, J lost 2 bases, and 11 bases lay in between. The CDR3 protein is CASRPVGAGANVLTF. CDR3 in DNA: TGTGCCAGCAGGCCGGTCGGGGCTGGGGCCAACGTCCTGACTTTC. The full variable domain, in which reference TRBV7-9 and TRBJ2-6 provide the parts outside the CDR3, is DTGVSQNPRHKITKRGQNVTFRCDPISEHNRLYWYRQTLGQGPEFLTYFQNEAQLEKSRLLSDRFSAERPKGSFSTLEIQRTEQGDSAMYLCASRPVGAGANVLTFGAGSRLTVL.

The V and J genes are TRBV30 and TRBJ1-2, with a possible D match to TRBD1 (6 bases). The CDR3 extends over 15 amino acids. Looked up from germline, CDR1 is GTSNPN and CDR2 is SVGIG (reference sequence). V was trimmed by 7 bases and J by 4 bases, leaving 22 bases between them. For the CDR3, the DNA is TGTGCCTCCAAAGGGGGGGACACCGTGACCTATGGCTACACCTTC. Its translation is CASKGGDTVTYGYTF. Full variable domain (missing parts from reference TRBV30 and TRBJ1-2): SQTIHQWPATLVQPVGSPLSLECTVEGTSNPNLYWYRQAAGRGLQLLFYSVGIGQISSEVPQNLSASRPQDRQFILSSKKLLLSDSGFYLCASKGGDTVTYGYTFGSGTRLTVV.

V and J are TRBV4-3 and TRBJ2-2; unclear D gene. Germline lookup yields CDR1 LGHNA and CDR2 YSLEER. Deletions cut 1 base from V and 0 bases from J, with 15 bases between. The CDR3 runs to 18 residues. CDR3 DNA sequence: TGCGCCAGCAGCCAAGTCTATCAACTTTTTGCGAACACCGGGGAGCTGTTTTTT. Encoded protein: CASSQVYQLFANTGELFF.

The genes are TRBV10-1 and TRBJ2-3, with TRBD2 matching over 7 bases. Germline V gives CDR1 WNHNN, CDR2 SYGVQD (reference sequence). The V gene end was trimmed by 5 bases and the J gene end by 4 bases; junction bases not matched to a gene: 12. The CDR3 covers 16 residues. Written as DNA, the CDR3 is TGCGCCAGCAGTCGTTTCCGGACTAGGATCTCAGATACGCAGTATTTT. Translating gives CASSRFRTRISDTQYF.

The CDR3 bases are TGTGCCAGCAGCTTAAGCGGGAGTAGCTCCTACAATGAGCAGTTCTTC. This encodes CASSLSGSSSYNEQFF. The rearrangement links TRBV11-1 to TRBJ2-1, with 8 bases fitting TRBD2. This CDR3 is built from 16 residues. Trimming cost V 2 bases and J 0 bases; bases outside gene matches: 3. CDR1 is SGHAT and CDR2 is FQDESV in the germline V gene (reference sequence). The full variable domain, with the rest looked up from reference TRBV11-1 and TRBJ2-1, is EAEVAQSPRYKITEKSQAVAFWCDPISGHATLYWYRQILGQGPELLVQFQDESVVDDSQLPKDRFSAERLKGVDSTLKIQPAELGDSAMYLCASSLSGSSSYNEQFFGPGTRLTVL.

CDR3 loop: CASSRDSQETQYF. The CDR3 DNA follows: TGTGCCAGCAGCCGGGACAGTCAAGAGACCCAGTACTTC. The V call is TRBV2, the J call TRBJ2-5, with TRBD1 matching over 7 bases. The CDR3 sequence is 13 residues long. The germline gives CDR1 SNHLY, CDR2 FYNNEI. After removal of 6 bases from V and 2 bases from J, the junction contained 3 bases not matched to a gene.

The V gene is TRBV9, the J gene TRBJ2-1; 9 nucleotides align to TRBD1. With V trimmed by 4 bases and J by 4 bases, 9 bases remained unmatched. CDR1 and CDR2 (germline): SGDLS, YYNGEE. This CDR3 contains 16 residues. The CDR3 coding sequence is TGTGCCAGCAGCCCAACCCGGGACAGGGTGTACAATGAGCAGTTCTTC. It yields the protein CASSPTRDRVYNEQFF.

The chain combines TRBV4-3 with TRBJ2-7; TRBD1 might be the D (6 bases). V lost 3 bases and J lost 7, with 22 bases in between. Germline V gene data show CDR1 as LGHNA and CDR2 as YSLEER. This CDR3 is built from 16 residues. For the CDR3, the DNA is TGCGCCAGCAGCCATGAATTAGGAACAGGGCGAAGTGAGCAGTACTTC. Translating gives CASSHELGTGRSEQYF.

This clone was detected once. The V and J genes are TRBV19 and TRBJ2-1; a possible D gene is TRBD2 (5 bases). V dropped 7 bases and J dropped 2 bases, with 15 bases sitting between them. There are 15 residues in the CDR3. Per the germline V gene, CDR1 is LNHDA and CDR2 is SQIVND (reference sequence). The CDR3: CASTSWVGAYNEQFF. As DNA, the CDR3 is TGTGCCAGTACCTCTTGGGTGGGAGCCTACAATGAGCAGTTCTTC.

The V call is TRBV19, the J call TRBJ2-2, with 8 bases identical to TRBD1. The J segment lost 8 bases and the V segment lost 6 bases, leaving 8 bases of the junction unmatched. The CDR3 sequence is 14 residues long. CDR1 is LNHDA and CDR2 is SQIVND in the germline V gene (reference sequence). CDR3 DNA sequence: TGTGCCAGTAGGCTTAAGACAGGGGCTGGGGAGCTGTTTTTT. Protein product: CASRLKTGAGELFF.

This chain links TRBV7-3 with TRBJ2-1, with TRBD2 identical over 8 bases. There are 16 residues in the CDR3. Germline V gene lookup returns CDR1 SGHTA and CDR2 FQGTGA. J gave up 0 bases and V 1 base, and 2 bases lay outside the gene matches. The CDR3 sequence: CASSLMSGSSYNEQFF. For the CDR3, the DNA is TGTGCCAGCAGCTTAATGAGCGGGAGCTCCTACAATGAGCAGTTCTTC.